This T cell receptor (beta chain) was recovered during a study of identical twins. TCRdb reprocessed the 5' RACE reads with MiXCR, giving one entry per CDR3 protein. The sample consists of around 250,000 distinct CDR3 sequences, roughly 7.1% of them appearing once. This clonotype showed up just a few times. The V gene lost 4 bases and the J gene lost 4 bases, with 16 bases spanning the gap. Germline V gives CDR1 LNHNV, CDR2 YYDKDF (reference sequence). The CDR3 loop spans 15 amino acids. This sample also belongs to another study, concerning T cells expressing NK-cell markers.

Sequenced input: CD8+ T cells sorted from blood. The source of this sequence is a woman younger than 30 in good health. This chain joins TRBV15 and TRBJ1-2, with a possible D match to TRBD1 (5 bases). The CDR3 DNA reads TGTGCCACCAGCACCCTGGCCCCAGGGAGCTATGGCTACACCTTC. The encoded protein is CATSTLAPGSYGYTF.